Shown below are 23 T cell receptor beta chains from a single sample sequenced in a study of blood T cell repertoires in COVID-19. Sequenced by immunoSEQ multiplex PCR; TCRdb stores in-frame clones only, minus some. The data show some 290,000 clones, around 92% seen once. Sequencing input: PBMCs or T cells enriched from blood (not recorded which). The receptor source for this set is a woman in her twenties or thirties who had recovered from COVID-19.

The chain employs TRBV30 and TRBJ1-2, with TRBD1 matching 12 bases. V lost 2 bases, J lost 8 bases, and 15 bases stayed unmatched. The CDR3 sequence is 17 residues long. In germline, CDR1 is GTSNPN, CDR2 SVGIG (reference sequence). CDR3 protein: CAWSLSSGTGGAGGYTF. Here the CDR3 DNA reads TGTGCCTGGAGTCTATCATCTGGGACAGGGGGCGCAGGAGGCTACACCTTC.

The chain couples TRBV30 to TRBJ1-4; D is ambiguous. This CDR3 comprises 17 residues. In germline, CDR1 is GTSNPN, CDR2 SVGIG (reference sequence). Trimming took off 2 bases at V and 7 bases at J, with 23 bases between the two ends. CDR3 bases: TGTGCCTGGAGTCCCCCGCAAGTCGGGGTACGGGCTGAAAAACTGTTTTTT. It specifies CAWSPPQVGVRAEKLFF.

This rearrangement joins TRBV7-9 to TRBJ2-7; D is ambiguous. Germline V lookup: CDR1 SEHNR, CDR2 FQNEAQ (reference sequence). V was shortened by 1 base and J by 0 bases, with 7 bases between the two germline ends. The CDR3 has 14 residues. DNA of the CDR3: TGTGCCAGCAGCTTAGACAACTACTCCTACGAGCAGTACTTC. As protein: CASSLDNYSYEQYF.

This clone was seen more than once but under ten times. The chain joins TRBV27 to TRBJ2-7, with TRBD2 as a possible D gene (6 bases). This CDR3 contains 15 residues. V was cut by 6 bases and J by 4 bases, with 19 bases left in between. Germline CDR1 and CDR2: MNHEY and SMNVEV (reference sequence). The CDR3 loop is CASSLTWTGDYEQYF. In nucleotides, the CDR3 is TGTGCCAGCAGCTTAACCTGGACGGGAGATTACGAGCAGTACTTC.

The genes are TRBV3-1 (or the pseudogene TRBV3-2) and TRBJ2-1; 9 bases are a match to TRBD1. The CDR3 covers 17 residues. J was trimmed by 3 bases and V by 3 bases; bases with no gene match: 9. Per germline, CDR1 LGHDT and CDR2 YNNKEL (reference sequence). CDR3 amino acids: CASSQVAGTGNYNEQFF. The CDR3 DNA reads TGTGCCAGCAGCCAGGTCGCCGGGACAGGGAACTACAATGAGCAGTTCTTC.

This clone was picked up one time. The rearrangement uses TRBV7-2 and TRBJ2-1; no reliable D call. Trimming pared 3 bases from V and 12 bases from J, leaving 9 bases between. Germline CDR1 SGHTA, CDR2 FQGNSA. The CDR3 is 11 residues long. Here the CDR3 reads CASSFSIVQFF. The CDR3 DNA reads TGTGCCAGCAGCTTTAGCATTGTGCAGTTCTTC.

This chain links TRBV12-3 or TRBV12-4 with TRBJ2-7; 7 bases agree with TRBD1. The CDR3 runs 13 residues. Trimming cost V 2 bases and J 5 bases; bases outside gene matches: 3. The CDR3 sequence: CASSLYRGHEQYF. CDR3 bases: TGTGCCAGCAGTTTATACAGGGGCCACGAGCAGTACTTC.

The V call is TRBV15, the J call TRBJ1-2; D unresolved. V was shortened by 1 base and J by 4 bases, with 10 bases between the two germline ends. Germline CDR1 and CDR2: LNHNV and YYDKDF (reference sequence). The length of the CDR3 is 14 residues. The CDR3 protein is CATSRGSRGYGYTF. CDR3 in DNA: TGTGCCACCAGCAGAGGAAGTCGGGGCTATGGCTACACCTTC.

In its sample, this clone was seen a few times. The genes are TRBV12-3 or TRBV12-4 and TRBJ2-7, with D maybe TRBD1 (5 bases). With 6 bases removed from V and 2 bases from J, the gap between germline ends came to 11 bases. The CDR3 consists of 13 residues. The CDR3, as DNA: TGTGCCAGCAGGACAGACTCCCCCTACGAGCAGTACTTC. It translates to CASRTDSPYEQYF.

This chain links TRBV18 with TRBJ1-4; D not resolved. This CDR3 comprises 14 residues. From germline, CDR1 is KGHSH and CDR2 LQKENI. The V and J ends lost 6 bases and 8 bases respectively, with 16 bases between them. This chain's CDR3 is CASSRPTGNEKLFF. CDR3 in DNA: TGTGCCAGCTCTCGTCCCACGGGTAACGAAAAACTGTTTTTT.

The chain employs TRBV4-2 and TRBJ1-5, with D maybe TRBD1 (6 bases). The CDR3 extends over 16 amino acids. The V end was cut by 0 bases, the J end by 4 bases, with 13 bases between. CDR1 is LGHNA and CDR2 is YNFKEQ in the germline V gene. CDR3 sequence: CASSQDIGQPNQPQHF. Written as DNA, the CDR3 is TGTGCCAGCAGCCAAGATATTGGACAGCCGAATCAGCCCCAGCATTTT.

CDR3 in amino acids: CASRGGLNTGELFF. The CDR3 region has the DNA TGTGCCAGCAGGGGGGGGCTCAACACCGGGGAGCTGTTTTTT. J is TRBJ2-2 and V is TRBV27; D perhaps matches TRBD2 (7 bases). Trimming pared 6 bases from V and 2 bases from J, leaving 10 bases between. In germline, CDR1 is MNHEY, CDR2 SMNVEV (reference sequence). The CDR3 spans 14 residues.

In this sample, this clone turned up once. The genes are TRBV25-1 and TRBJ2-7; D not certain. CDR1 and CDR2 from the germline V gene are MGHDK and SYGVNS. The germline V and J ends were trimmed by 1 base and 2 bases, with 18 bases remaining between them. The CDR3 sequence is 17 residues long. The CDR3 nucleotides are TGTGCCAGCAGTGAATCTAGGAACCCGAGGATACCCTACGAGCAGTACTTC. Protein: CASSESRNPRIPYEQYF.

The V and J genes are TRBV6-4 and TRBJ2-7; 10 bases are a match to TRBD2. After removal of 5 bases from V and 7 bases from J, the junction contained 11 bases not matched to a gene. CDR1 and CDR2 from the germline V gene are MRHNA and SNTAGT. The CDR3 consists of 15 residues. CDR3 residues: CASSPELAGVGEQYF. The CDR3 nucleotides are TGTGCCAGCAGTCCCGAGCTAGCGGGAGTAGGAGAGCAGTACTTC.

V is TRBV28 and J is TRBJ1-4, with TRBD1 identical over 8 bases. Per the germline V gene, CDR1 is MDHEN and CDR2 is SYDVKM. CDR3 length equals 14 residues. V shed 6 bases, J shed 0 bases, and the junction held 0 bases outside the gene matches. The CDR3 loop is CASRDRATNEKLFF. The CDR3 DNA follows: TGTGCCAGCAGGGACAGGGCAACTAATGAAAAACTGTTTTTT.

The chain carries TRBV5-4 and TRBJ1-1; D is unclear. Germline-derived CDR1 and CDR2 are SGHNT and YYREEE (reference sequence). The CDR3 spans 15 residues. Trimming cost V 0 bases and J 0 bases, with 9 bases left between them. The CDR3 here is CASSLGATMNTEAFF. CDR3 bases: TGTGCCAGCAGCTTGGGCGCGACTATGAACACTGAAGCTTTCTTT. The full variable domain, with the rest looked up from reference TRBV5-4 and TRBJ1-1, is ETGVTQSPTHLIKTRGQQVTLRCSSQSGHNTVSWYQQALGQGPQFIFQYYREEENGRGNFPPRFSGLQFPNYSSELNVNALELDDSALYLCASSLGATMNTEAFFGQGTRLTVV.

The chain recombines TRBV5-8 with TRBJ2-2, with D maybe TRBD1 (6 bases). The CDR3 runs to 16 residues. The germline V gene has CDR1 SGHTS and CDR2 YDEGEE. Trimming shortened V by 2 bases and J by 0 bases, and 11 bases separated the two germline ends. The CDR3 sequence: CASSLAQGTNTGELFF. CDR3 coding DNA: TGTGCCAGCAGCTTAGCACAGGGCACGAACACCGGGGAGCTGTTTTTT.

CDR3 amino acids: CASTNTRDRNEKLFF. CDR3 nucleotides: TGTGCCAGTACCAACACCCGGGACAGAAATGAAAAACTGTTTTTT. This chain joins TRBV19 and TRBJ1-4; 7 bases fit TRBD1. The germline CDR1 and CDR2 sequences are LNHDA and SQIVND (reference sequence). V shed 7 bases and J 5 bases; nucleotides not matched to a gene: 10. The CDR3 has 15 residues.

The chain combines TRBV19 with TRBJ1-1; 8 positions agree with TRBD1. The CDR3 spans 17 residues. Germline V gives CDR1 LNHDA, CDR2 SQIVND (reference sequence). The V gene end was trimmed by 8 bases and the J gene end by 4 bases; junction bases not matched to a gene: 18. CDR3 DNA: TGTGCCAGTCAGGCAGGGGGCGGCGCGAGCTGGAGCACTGAAGCTTTCTTT. It specifies CASQAGGGASWSTEAFF.

The chain links TRBV9 to TRBJ2-7; D may be TRBD1 (6 bases). CDR1 is SGDLS and CDR2 is YYNGEE in the germline V gene. The germline V and J ends were trimmed by 5 bases and 3 bases, with 18 bases remaining between them. The CDR3 contains 15 residues. CDR3 protein: CASSFHPGQGYEQYF. Written as DNA, the CDR3 is TGTGCCAGCAGTTTCCATCCGGGACAAGGCTACGAGCAGTACTTC.

V usage is TRBV29-1 and J usage is TRBJ1-2; TRBD1 aligns across 8 bases. V shed 5 bases, J shed 6 bases, and the junction held 5 bases outside the gene matches. Germline assignment: CDR1 SQVTM and CDR2 ANQGSEA. The CDR3 sequence is 12 residues long. CDR3 sequence reads: CSVFQGADGYTF. The DNA for the CDR3 is TGCAGCGTTTTTCAGGGGGCGGATGGCTACACCTTC.

The chain uses TRBV19 and TRBJ1-2, with D perhaps matching TRBD1 (5 bases). The V end was cut by 7 bases, the J end by 3 bases, with 15 bases between. Germline CDR1 reads LNHDA; CDR2 reads SQIVND (reference sequence). This CDR3 spans 14 amino acids. CDR3 loop: CASMGLTDHYGYTF. Here the CDR3 DNA reads TGTGCCAGTATGGGCTTGACAGACCACTATGGCTACACCTTC. The entire variable domain, with the rest obtained from reference TRBV19 and TRBJ1-2, is as follows: DGGITQSPKYLFRKEGQNVTLSCEQNLNHDAMYWYRQDPGQGLRLIYYSQIVNDFQKGDIAEGYSVSREKKESFPLTVTSAQKNPTAFYLCASMGLTDHYGYTFGSGTRLTVV.

The J gene is TRBJ1-2, the V gene TRBV10-3, with 7 bases identical to TRBD1. This CDR3 has 14 residues. After removal of 6 bases from V and 6 bases from J, the junction contained 10 bases not matched to a gene. CDR1 and CDR2 from the germline V gene are ENHRY and SYGVKD. CDR3 loop: CAIRGIGQADGYTF. The CDR3 DNA reads TGTGCCATCAGAGGCATTGGACAGGCGGATGGCTACACCTTC.